The text below deals with one T cell receptor (beta chain). Germline CDR1 reads SGHDN; CDR2 reads FVKESK. Trimming removed 5 bases from V and 7 bases from J, with 15 bases in between. This CDR3 has 14 residues. Per the study methods: Researchers report that nucleated cell counts were estimated from reference gene primer amplification. Sequenced by immunoSEQ multiplex PCR; TCRdb stores in-frame clones only, minus some. The V and J calls and clone size come from that table; D and trimming were worked out from the DNA. The table includes about 380,000 clones, approximately 77% detected once. The record originates from a study of blood T cell repertoires in COVID-19. Study details: Sites in the United States, Italy and Spain provided acute and convalescent COVID-19 samples.

The J gene is TRBJ2-1, the V gene TRBV14; D gene unclear. Material for sequencing was peripheral blood. The receptor was derived from a human donor with acute or convalescent COVID-19. The donor label of this sample is uncertain. CDR3 bases: TGTGCCAGCAGCTCGACCGGGTCCTTTAATGAGCAGTTCTTC. Amino acids: CASSSTGSFNEQFF.